The text below deals with one T cell receptor (beta chain). Germline is not matched at one junction end, which may reflect a read error. These data come from a study of patients and donors after allogeneic stem cell transplantation. Each CDR3 protein gets one entry after TCRdb re-called the RT-PCR reads with MiXCR. The sample lists approximately 38,000 distinct CDR3 sequences, more than 30% seen once, with more than 70% in the top ten. This CDR3 comprises 15 residues. CDR1 is SSHAT and CDR2 is FNYEAQ in the germline V gene (reference sequence). Sequences were obtained from blood, either unsorted or a sorted T cell fraction (not recorded which). The chain links TRBV7-7 to TRBJ2-2; no firm D call. The sequence was collected from a human donor who was either an allogeneic HSCT recipient or a stem cell or donor lymphocyte infusion donor (not recorded which). It is not recorded whose cells these are; they may come from a transplant donor. CDR3 coding DNA: TGTGCTAGCAGCTTCCCGCCCCTGAACACCGGGGAGCTGTTTTTT. Translating it yields CASSFPPLNTGELFF. The whole variable domain, filled in from reference TRBV7-7 and TRBJ2-2, reads GAGVSQSPRYKVTKRGQDVTLRCDPISSHATLYWYQQALGQGPEFLTYFNYEAQPDKSGLPSDRFSAERPEGSISTLTIQRTEQRDSAMYRCASSFPPLNTGELFFGEGSRLTVL.